The 24 T cell receptor beta chains in this list originate from one sample, sequenced in a study of T cell responses to AZD1222 COVID-19 vaccine. The table came from immunoSEQ multiplex PCR; TCRdb's copy has only in-frame clones and leaves some out. The top ten hold approximately 3.5% of the sample, which has about 140,000 clones, 70% to 90% seen once. Sequences were derived from peripheral blood, sampled on day 0 of AZD1222 vaccination. These receptors were obtained from an adult in good health.

The gene calls are TRBV9 and TRBJ2-7, with D possibly matching TRBD2 (5 bases). The V end was cut by 4 bases, the J end by 1 base, with 15 bases between. Germline loops: CDR1 SGDLS, CDR2 YYNGEE. CDR3 length: 15 residues. For the CDR3, the DNA is TGTGCCAGCAGCCCACCCGGCGGCGGGTCCTACGAGCAGTACTTC. It is translated as CASSPPGGGSYEQYF. The full variable domain, completed using reference TRBV9 and TRBJ2-7, is DSGVTQTPKHLITATGQRVTLRCSPRSGDLSVYWYQQSLDQGLQFLIQYYNGEERAKGNILERFSAQQFPDLHSELNLSSLELGDSALYFCASSPPGGGSYEQYFGPGTRLTVT.

This chain joins TRBV30 and TRBJ2-3; D remains ambiguous. The CDR3 spans 12 residues. Germline CDR1 and CDR2: GTSNPN and SVGIG (reference sequence). Trimming shortened V by 4 bases and J by 3 bases, and 8 bases separated the two germline ends. CDR3 protein: CAWTLWTDTQYF. The CDR3 DNA reads TGTGCCTGGACCCTGTGGACAGATACGCAGTATTTT.

This rearrangement joins TRBV4-1 to TRBJ2-7; 13 nucleotides line up with TRBD2. The germline V gene encodes CDR1 MGHRA and CDR2 YSYEKL. This CDR3 spans 15 amino acids. J lost 4 bases, V lost 3 bases, and 3 bases had no gene match. The chain's CDR3 is CASSHRLAGGYEQYF. CDR3 in DNA: TGCGCCAGCAGCCACCGACTAGCGGGAGGATACGAGCAGTACTTC.

The chain links TRBV7-2 to TRBJ2-7; 10 bases align to TRBD2. From germline, CDR1 is SGHTA and CDR2 FQGNSA. The V segment lost 1 base and the J segment 2 bases; nucleotides outside the gene matches: 5. This CDR3 has 16 residues. This CDR3 reads CASSLVPAGGPYEQYF. The CDR3 DNA follows: TGTGCCAGCAGCTTAGTTCCAGCGGGAGGGCCCTACGAGCAGTACTTC.

V is TRBV4-1 and J is TRBJ2-1, with a tentative D call TRBD2 (6 bases). Germline CDR1 is MGHRA and CDR2 is YSYEKL. CDR3 length equals 18 residues. The ends were cut back, 2 bases at V and 1 base at J, with 18 bases in the middle. CDR3 loop: CASSQQIDGTASYNEQFF. The CDR3 nucleotides are TGCGCCAGCAGCCAACAAATTGACGGGACTGCATCCTACAATGAGCAGTTCTTC.

CDR3 region: CASSITGTGDGNTEAFF. The CDR3 DNA reads TGTGCCAGCAGCATTACCGGGACAGGTGACGGGAACACTGAAGCTTTCTTT. The chain joins TRBV2 to TRBJ1-1; 8 bases are shared with TRBD1. The CDR3 sequence is 17 residues long. With V trimmed by 6 bases and J by 1 base, 13 bases remained unmatched. Per germline, CDR1 SNHLY and CDR2 FYNNEI.

This rearrangement joins TRBV30 to TRBJ1-6, with D unresolved. The V end was cut by 4 bases, the J end by 4 bases, with 14 bases between. The length of the CDR3 is 15 residues. Germline loops: CDR1 GTSNPN, CDR2 SVGIG (reference sequence). The CDR3 region is CAWKTIFPYNSPLHF. The CDR3 coding sequence is TGTGCCTGGAAAACTATCTTCCCGTATAATTCACCCCTCCACTTT.

The J gene is TRBJ1-2, the V gene TRBV10-3; 11 positions match TRBD1. The germline CDR1 and CDR2 sequences are ENHRY and SYGVKD. V lost 10 bases, J lost 5 bases, and 15 bases stayed unmatched. CDR3 length equals 16 residues. The CDR3, as DNA: TGTGCCACGCAACCCCGGGACAGGGGGGCTGGGTATGGCTACACCTTC. It codes for CATQPRDRGAGYGYTF.

The rearrangement uses TRBV6-2 or TRBV6-3 and TRBJ1-2; possible D gene TRBD1, 5 bases. Trimming took off 0 bases at V and 6 bases at J, with 20 bases between the two ends. Germline-derived CDR1 and CDR2 are MNHEY and SVGEGT. The CDR3 contains 17 residues. The CDR3 bases are TGTGCCAGCAGTTACTCTGCAGGGCCAGGTTGGGTTGATGGCTACACCTTC. This sequence encodes CASSYSAGPGWVDGYTF.

In nucleotides, the CDR3 is TGCGCCAGCAGCTTCGGGACAGGGGGCATGAACACTGAAGCTTTCTTT. It codes for CASSFGTGGMNTEAFF. This chain uses TRBV5-1 with TRBJ1-1, with 12 bases aligning to TRBD1. With V trimmed by 2 bases and J by 0 bases, 2 bases remained unmatched. The V gene's germline CDR1 is SGHRS and CDR2 YFSETQ. This CDR3 region has 16 residues.

The rearrangement links TRBV11-2 to TRBJ1-1; 7 nucleotides agree with TRBD1. The germline V gene encodes CDR1 SGHAT and CDR2 FQNNGV. J lost 1 base, V lost 4 bases, and 6 bases had no gene match. CDR3 length: 15 amino acids. CDR3 region: CASSSRGLGNTEAFF. In DNA form, the CDR3 reads TGTGCCAGCAGCTCAAGGGGGCTCGGGAACACTGAAGCTTTCTTT.

This chain uses TRBV25-1 with TRBJ1-1; 12 nucleotides align to TRBD1. The ends lost 1 base at V and 1 base at J; junction bases unmatched: 4. This CDR3 is built from 17 residues. The germline V gene has CDR1 MGHDK and CDR2 SYGVNS. CDR3 in DNA: TGTGCCAGCAGTGAATCGGGACAGGGGGCGGAGAACACTGAAGCTTTCTTT. Protein sequence: CASSESGQGAENTEAFF.

CDR3: CSVATSGEETQYF. CDR3 coding DNA: TGCAGCGTGGCTACTAGCGGAGAAGAGACCCAGTACTTC. The chain couples TRBV29-1 to TRBJ2-5, with 8 nucleotides matching TRBD2. V shed 6 bases, J shed 3 bases, and the junction held 6 bases outside the gene matches. Germline values: CDR1 SQVTM, CDR2 ANQGSEA. The CDR3 consists of 13 residues. The full variable domain, completed using reference TRBV29-1 and TRBJ2-5, is SAVISQKPSRDICQRGTSLTIQCQVDSQVTMMFWYRQQPGQSLTLIATANQGSEATYESGFVIDKFPISRPNLTFSTLTVSNMSPEDSSIYLCSVATSGEETQYFGPGTRLLVL.

The chain recombines TRBV18 with TRBJ1-5; D not certain. This CDR3 spans 13 amino acids. Germline lookup yields CDR1 KGHSH and CDR2 LQKENI. V gave up 2 bases and J gave up 7 bases, with 9 bases separating them. CDR3 residues: CASSPGRIQPQHF. The CDR3 DNA is TGTGCCAGCTCACCAGGGAGGATACAGCCCCAGCATTTT.

This clone appeared a single time. J is TRBJ1-3 and V is TRBV27, with D perhaps TRBD1 (5 bases). Germline V lookup: CDR1 MNHEY, CDR2 SMNVEV (reference sequence). CDR3 length: 14 residues. The V end was cut by 5 bases, the J end by 3 bases, with 11 bases between. Here the CDR3 DNA reads TGTGCCAGCAGTCCGAGGGGTTTTGGAAACACCATATATTTT. This gives the protein CASSPRGFGNTIYF.

The V and J genes are TRBV5-1 and TRBJ2-1; 7 bases are shared with TRBD2. CDR1 SGHRS and CDR2 YFSETQ come from the germline V gene. Trimming removed 4 bases from V and 6 bases from J; junction bases left unmatched: 7. CDR3 size: 14 residues. Here the CDR3 reads CASSASGGFNEQFF. The CDR3 DNA is TGCGCCAGCAGCGCTAGCGGAGGATTCAATGAGCAGTTCTTC.

The rearrangement uses TRBV9 and TRBJ2-3; D gene unclear. Germline loops: CDR1 SGDLS, CDR2 YYNGEE. Trimming shortened V by 2 bases and J by 4 bases, and 17 bases separated the two germline ends. CDR3 length equals 16 residues. Written as DNA, the CDR3 is TGTGCCAGCAGCGTTACGGAAGGCCTGCCGCCAGATACGCAGTATTTT. Translation: CASSVTEGLPPDTQYF.

This clone was detected once. J is TRBJ1-4 and V is TRBV25-1; D call uncertain. CDR1 MGHDK and CDR2 SYGVNS come from the germline V gene. The CDR3 loop spans 15 amino acids. Trimming shortened V by 2 bases and J by 4 bases, and 11 bases separated the two germline ends. CDR3 amino acids: CASSERRAINEKLFF. CDR3 nucleotide sequence: TGTGCCAGCAGTGAAAGGAGGGCCATTAATGAAAAACTGTTTTTT.

This sequence joins TRBV11-2 and TRBJ2-4; TRBD1 is a possible D gene (5 bases). The germline V and J ends were trimmed by 5 bases and 14 bases, with 13 bases remaining between them. CDR3 length: 11 amino acids. The germline CDR1 and CDR2 sequences are SGHAT and FQNNGV. CDR3 sequence: CASSRDSFKYF. DNA for the CDR3: TGTGCCAGCAGCCGTGACAGTTTTAAGTACTTC.

The rearrangement links TRBV18 to TRBJ1-1; D is perhaps TRBD1 (5 bases). Germline-derived CDR1 and CDR2 are KGHSH and LQKENI. V lost 6 bases to trimming and J lost 10 bases, with 15 bases between them. The CDR3 loop spans 12 amino acids. The CDR3 DNA follows: TGTGCCAGCTCGGGGGAGGGCTCGCGAGCTTTCTTT. Translated, it gives CASSGEGSRAFF.

The chain uses TRBV11-2 and TRBJ1-2; D unresolved. Germline V gene sequence: CDR1 SGHAT, CDR2 FQNNGV. Trimming took 0 bases from V and 8 from J, leaving 16 bases between them. This CDR3 contains 15 residues. The CDR3 nucleotides read TGTGCCAGCAGCTTAGATGTTAGCGGGGTATACGGCTACACCTTC. Translated, it gives CASSLDVSGVYGYTF.

This sequence joins TRBV6-5 and TRBJ1-1; D possibly corresponds to TRBD1 (5 bases). The CDR3 runs to 13 residues. V lost 6 bases and J lost 3, with 11 bases in between. Germline CDR1 reads MNHEY; CDR2 reads SVGAGI. Written as DNA, the CDR3 is TGTGCCAGCAGGCAGGGATCGTACACTGAAGCTTTCTTT. This translates into CASRQGSYTEAFF.

The CDR3 sequence: CASSLLGQGKRELFF. DNA for the CDR3: TGTGCCAGCAGTCTCCTTGGACAGGGAAAGAGGGAGCTGTTTTTT. This chain connects TRBV27 to TRBJ2-2, with 8 bases matching TRBD1. The germline V gene encodes CDR1 MNHEY and CDR2 SMNVEV (reference sequence). Germline trimming cut 5 bases from V and 9 bases from J; bases unmatched to any gene: 11. The CDR3 length is 15 residues.

This clone has only one observation. The rearrangement joins TRBV4-3 to TRBJ2-1, with D tentatively TRBD2 (6 bases). CDR1 LGHNA and CDR2 YSLEER come from the germline V gene. This CDR3 has 14 amino acids. The V gene lost 0 bases and the J gene lost 10 bases, with 13 bases spanning the gap. CDR3 sequence reads: CASSQDLPRGEQFF. CDR3 nucleotides: TGCGCCAGCAGCCAAGATCTCCCTCGGGGGGAGCAGTTCTTC.